This T cell receptor beta chain was retrieved from a study of cytomegalovirus exposure and HLA in healthy donors. Measured with immunoSEQ multiplex PCR; TCRdb has only the in-frame clones, and not every one. Of 300,000 to 350,000 clones in the sample, around 90% were seen once. Study observations and caveats: The CMV antigen specificity of a few CMV-associated chains was confirmed through in vitro analysis. The study listed 150 to 200 cytomegalovirus-associated TCR beta chains. Generally TCR sequences proved uncommon, though certain public TCRs appeared in numerous donors.

The donors formed part of the approximately 120-subject validation cohort, distinct from the roughly 700-subject first cohort. V lost 0 bases, J lost 10 bases, and 5 bases lay in between. Germline CDR1 SGHRS, CDR2 YFSETQ. The CDR3 covers 11 residues. A word on this clone: The antigen is undetermined.

This receptor was taken from a young man in good health and CMV-seronegative. The specimen was PBMCs. The chain employs TRBV5-1 and TRBJ2-1, with no clear D. The CDR3 nucleotides read TGCGCCAGCAGCTTGGGACTCGAGCAGTTCTTC. Amino acid sequence: CASSLGLEQFF.